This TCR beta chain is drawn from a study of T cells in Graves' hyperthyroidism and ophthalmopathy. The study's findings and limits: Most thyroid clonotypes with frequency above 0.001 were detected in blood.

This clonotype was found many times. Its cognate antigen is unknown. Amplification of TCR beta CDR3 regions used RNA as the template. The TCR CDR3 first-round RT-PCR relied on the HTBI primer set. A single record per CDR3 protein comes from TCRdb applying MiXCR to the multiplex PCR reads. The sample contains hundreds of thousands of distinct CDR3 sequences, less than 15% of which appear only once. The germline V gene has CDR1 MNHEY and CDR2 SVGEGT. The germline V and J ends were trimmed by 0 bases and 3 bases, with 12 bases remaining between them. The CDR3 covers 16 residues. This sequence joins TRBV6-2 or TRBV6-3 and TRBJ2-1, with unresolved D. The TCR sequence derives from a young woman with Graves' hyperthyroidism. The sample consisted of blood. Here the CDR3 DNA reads TGTGCCAGCAGTTACTCCGGTGGGTCCCGCTACAATGAGCAGTTCTTC. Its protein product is CASSYSGGSRYNEQFF.